This TCR beta chain emerged from a study of T cells in women clearing cervical HPV infection (dated by TCRdb to 2016 to 2018). For the wider study: Cases were about 25 women with histologically confirmed HPV16-related CIN3 or worse, including a couple of invasive cancers. The controls were around 26 women whose single incident HPV16 infection cleared within 12 months with no development of precancer or cancer. Blood from cases was collected at the visit at which the lesion was first identified, whereas blood from controls was collected once infection was no longer detected. Among cases, blood sampling came a median of approximately 150 days after lesion detection, with an interquartile range of about 80 to 220 days. HLA typing was available for only a few women, so HLA type could not be excluded as a confounder. This exploratory proof-of-principle case-control study, nested within the Guanacaste HPV Natural History Study in Costa Rica, compared TCR repertoires among women with different cervical HPV16 outcomes. Cases and controls were matched on year of sample collection and on age within five years. A median age of approximately 34 years was observed in cases versus roughly 40 in controls, and no significant differences in baseline characteristics were found. The parent cohort enrolled 9,000 to 13,000 women aged 18 or older in Guanacaste, Costa Rica, in 1993 to 1994 and followed the women for approximately seven years. Five blinded duplicates per group were added as quality controls, so that 60 or so samples were obtained: about 50 participants and approximately 10 replicates.

TCR beta CDR3 regions were amplified by multiplex PCR from an average of approximately 1,200 ng genomic DNA per sample using the immunoSEQ assay. The assay corrected primer bias using a complete synthetic TCR repertoire to establish an amplification baseline. The amplicons were sequenced on the Illumina platform. The original methods were these. Error correction of the sequences involved clustering with frequency ratios plus a modified nearest-neighbor algorithm, after which the sequences were analyzed in the immunoSEQ Analyzer using IMGT gene definitions. At each rarefaction depth, TCR richness and evenness were averaged over 20 rarefaction repeats, and samples with fewer sequences than the depth were excluded. Wilcoxon rank sum tests with FDR correction were used to compare V, D and J gene relative abundances between the groups. In the blinded duplicates, the intraclass correlation was about 95% for TCR richness and averaged about 80% across roughly 70 gene segments. TCRdb's version of the immuneACCESS table is confined to in-frame rearrangements and falls short of the full clone set. An unresolved V gene accounts for under half of the shortfall where checked; the remainder is of unknown origin. That table furnishes V, J and clone size, whereas the DNA furnished D and trimming. This sample's clone table shows tens of thousands of clones. In total, the top ten clones hold approximately 6.3% of the sample.

Every participant had a single incident cervical HPV16 infection, and women with prevalent HPV16 infections were excluded. Cervical HPV DNA was detected with MY09/MY11 PCR, and genotyping was done by dot-blot hybridization. Approximately 15 mL of heparinized blood were centrifuged, and the buffy coat was split into aliquots, frozen at -30 degrees C, and then kept at -80 degrees C. QIAGEN kits were used to extract genomic DNA from the buffy coat specimens. The CDR3 runs 15 amino acids, cysteine and phenylalanine included. The DNA covers only part of the CDR3, 36 bases in frame from base 1. According to the germline V gene, CDR1 reads SGHVS and CDR2 reads FNYEAQ. The junction carries 13 bases between V and J, which are trimmed by 4 bases and 1 base respectively. A word on this clone: What this receptor recognizes is not known. Read data end 3 residues before the CDR3 end; the end is taken from the germline J gene.

Overall results and qualifications from the work: CIN3+ cases had significantly higher TCR repertoire richness than controls across sequencing depths, but evenness did not differ between the groups. Random forest classifiers that combined richness and V gene abundances separated cases from controls with an estimated AUC of less than 0.85. TRBV6-7 relative abundance was lower in cases than in controls (approximately 0.1% versus 0.16%; Bonferroni P = 0.0008). Because the number of T cells in each sample was unknown, differences in richness could reflect differing T-cell content rather than repertoire biology. The cross-sectional design could not show whether the associations came before the infection or were a result of it, and neither effector/memory subsets nor HPV-specific T cells were isolated.

Sequenced material: blood buffy coat. Recombination connected TRBV7-6 to TRBJ1-1; TRBD1 could be the D gene, as 5 bases match. This receptor was taken from a woman between 18 and 69 years old with a cervical HPV16 infection that either progressed to CIN3+ or cleared (not recorded which). Incomplete CDR3 DNA: TGTGCCAGCAGCTCCATTTCAGGACAGAACACTGAA. Translated, this is CASSSISGQNTE. The complete CDR3 protein is CASSSISGQNTEAFF.